The clone carrying this TCR beta chain has more than one count but fewer than ten. Antigen specificity is unknown. Profiling relied on immunoSEQ multiplex PCR, and the TCRdb table lists in-frame clones only, not all of them. The sample lists about 3,300 clones, roughly 26% occurring once. The sample is drawn from a study of T cells in localized non-small cell lung cancer. Germline lookup yields CDR1 SGHNT and CDR2 YENEEA. The CDR3 has 20 residues. The germline V and J ends were trimmed by 5 bases and 0 bases, with 27 bases remaining between them. Overall study results and limits: Compared with tumor, uninvolved adjacent lung displayed greater T cell clonality, ranking highest overall.

This rearrangement joins TRBV11-3 to TRBJ2-3; D not certain. This TCR came from a male donor older than 55 with stage I lung adenocarcinoma. Sequences were derived from lung tumor tissue, sampled before any cancer treatment. CDR3 sequence (DNA): TGTGCCAGCAGCCAAGCGATTGGGTTTGGCGCCGTTGCGAGCACAGATACGCAGTATTTT. It yields the protein CASSQAIGFGAVASTDTQYF.